A single sample is the source of the 24 T cell receptor beta chains below, sequenced in a study of blood T cell repertoires in COVID-19. Assay: immunoSEQ multiplex PCR; the TCRdb copy retains only in-frame clones and omits some. The sample contains under 150,000 clones, 85% of which appear only once. The sample taken for sequencing was peripheral blood. All receptors come from an elderly man with acute or convalescent COVID-19.

This clone was recorded once. The chain has TRBV7-6 and TRBJ2-2, with D possibly TRBD2 on 5 matching bases. The CDR3 covers 16 residues. The ends were cut back, 1 base at V and 0 bases at J, with 9 bases in the middle. The germline CDR1 and CDR2 sequences are SGHVS and FNYEAQ. The CDR3, as DNA: TGTGCCAGCAGCTTAGAACTAGTCGCGAACACCGGGGAGCTGTTTTTT. It is translated as CASSLELVANTGELFF.

V is TRBV10-3 and J is TRBJ2-2; D is perhaps TRBD2 (6 bases). The CDR3 runs 15 residues. Germline V gives CDR1 ENHRY, CDR2 SYGVKD. Between the trimmed V and J ends, which lost 11 bases and 4 bases, there was a span of 20 bases. The CDR3: CAVGRGGSTTGELFF. The CDR3, as DNA: TGTGCCGTTGGGCGTGGAGGGTCTACCACCGGGGAGCTGTTTTTT.

This chain links TRBV29-1 with TRBJ2-5, with TRBD2 matching over 14 bases. V was clipped by 6 bases and J by 5 bases; unmatched bases: 11. Germline V gene data show CDR1 as SQVTM and CDR2 as ANQGSEA. The CDR3 spans 16 residues. This CDR3 reads CSVDPGLAGGRETQYF. Written as DNA, the CDR3 is TGCAGCGTAGACCCTGGACTAGCGGGGGGCCGGGAGACCCAGTACTTC.

The CDR3 sequence: CASSPRRGLAGTYEQYF. DNA for the CDR3: TGTGCCAGCAGCCCACGTCGTGGACTAGCGGGTACCTACGAGCAGTACTTC. The rearrangement uses TRBV28 and TRBJ2-7; 11 bases agree with TRBD2. The J segment lost 2 bases and the V segment lost 6 bases, leaving 12 bases of the junction unmatched. Germline V CDR1 and CDR2: MDHEN, SYDVKM. The CDR3 is 17 residues long.

The rearrangement links TRBV18 to TRBJ1-2; 7 bases are shared with TRBD1. The germline V gene encodes CDR1 KGHSH and CDR2 LQKENI. V lost 3 bases and J lost 1; bases outside the gene matches: 2. This CDR3 comprises 14 residues. The CDR3 DNA reads as TGTGCCAGCTCACCTGGACAGGTTAACTATGGCTACACCTTC. Protein product: CASSPGQVNYGYTF.

This chain joins TRBV5-1 and TRBJ1-1; D unresolved. The CDR3 sequence is 13 residues long. V lost 6 bases and J 5 bases, leaving 14 bases between the germline ends. Germline V gene data show CDR1 as SGHRS and CDR2 as YFSETQ. In nucleotides, the CDR3 is TGCGCCAGCACCAACAGTGAATGGACTGAAGCTTTCTTT. Its protein is CASTNSEWTEAFF.

V usage is TRBV3-1 (or the pseudogene TRBV3-2) and J usage is TRBJ1-2; TRBD1 might be the D (5 bases). The CDR3 has 12 residues. The V gene lost 5 bases and the J gene lost 8 bases, with 12 bases spanning the gap. CDR1 is LGHDT, CDR2 YNNKEL, per germline (reference sequence). Here the CDR3 reads CASSTGGDGYTF. The CDR3 DNA is TGTGCCAGCAGCACCGGGGGGGACGGCTACACCTTC.

This chain's CDR3 is CASSVAGTGGNEQFF. CDR3 DNA sequence: TGTGCCAGCAGCGTAGCTGGGACAGGGGGGAATGAGCAGTTCTTC. The chain couples TRBV9 to TRBJ2-1, with 11 bases that match TRBD1. Losses at the gene ends were 0 bases for V and 7 bases for J; bases not matched to a gene: 3. The CDR3 is 15 residues long. Germline CDR1 SGDLS, CDR2 YYNGEE.

In its sample, this clone was seen once. The V call is TRBV21-1, the J call TRBJ2-2; the table's D call, TRBD2, was not checked against the DNA. TRBV21-1 constitutes a pseudogene. This CDR3 is 20 amino acids long. The CDR3 DNA sequence: TGTGCCAGCAGCCTACGGACTAGCGGGGCCAGTTCGACTAACACCGGGGAGCTGTTTTTT. It codes for CASSLRTSGASSTNTGELFF.

This clone was detected ten times or more. The chain recombines TRBV5-1 with TRBJ1-4, with a tentative D call TRBD1 (5 bases). V lost 2 bases to trimming and J lost 6 bases, with 17 bases between them. CDR1 is SGHRS and CDR2 is YFSETQ in the germline V gene. The CDR3 has 16 amino acids. The CDR3 coding sequence is TGCGCCAGCAGCTTTGGCCAAGTGGCAGGGCATGAAAAACTGTTTTTT. Translated, it gives CASSFGQVAGHEKLFF.

The chain couples TRBV10-3 to TRBJ1-1; D is undetermined. The CDR3 consists of 15 residues. Germline CDR1 ENHRY, CDR2 SYGVKD. V lost 0 bases and J lost 1, with 9 bases in between. This chain's CDR3 is CAISESISSNTEAFF. The DNA for the CDR3 is TGTGCCATCAGTGAGTCGATTAGCTCGAACACTGAAGCTTTCTTT.

The table lists this clone with a few counts. The chain couples TRBV5-4 to TRBJ2-1, with unresolved D. CDR1 and CDR2 from the germline V gene are SGHNT and YYREEE (reference sequence). V shed 0 bases and J shed 8 bases, with 15 bases lying between them. CDR3 length: 15 residues. CDR3 sequence (DNA): TGTGCCAGCAGCTTGGTGGGCTCTCCCGGCCATGAGCAGTTCTTC. It codes for CASSLVGSPGHEQFF. The full variable domain, rest sourced from reference TRBV5-4 and TRBJ2-1, is ETGVTQSPTHLIKTRGQQVTLRCSSQSGHNTVSWYQQALGQGPQFIFQYYREEENGRGNFPPRFSGLQFPNYSSELNVNALELDDSALYLCASSLVGSPGHEQFFGPGTRLTVL.

There are a few counts of this clone. The V call is TRBV5-1, the J call TRBJ2-3, with D tentatively TRBD1 (6 bases). V was cut by 0 bases and J by 6 bases, with 11 bases left in between. Germline V gene lookup returns CDR1 SGHRS and CDR2 YFSETQ. The CDR3 runs to 14 residues. The CDR3 nucleotides are TGCGCCAGCAGCTTGGTGGGGGCTTCCGATACGCAGTATTTT. Its protein is CASSLVGASDTQYF.

The J gene is TRBJ1-4, the V gene TRBV27; TRBD1 is a possible D gene (6 bases). The V gene's germline CDR1 is MNHEY and CDR2 SMNVEV (reference sequence). This CDR3 has 15 residues. Trimming pared 5 bases from V and 5 bases from J, leaving 15 bases between. CDR3 in DNA: TGTGCCAGCAGTAACTGGGGGCAGAAGAATGAAAAACTGTTTTTT. It encodes CASSNWGQKNEKLFF. The complete variable domain, with remaining parts taken from reference TRBV27 and TRBJ1-4, reads EAQVTQNPRYLITVTGKKLTVTCSQNMNHEYMSWYRQDPGLGLRQIYYSMNVEVTDKGDVPEGYKVSRKEKRNFPLILESPSPNQTSLYFCASSNWGQKNEKLFFGSGTQLSVL.

The chain recombines TRBV27 with TRBJ2-2, with D unclear. The CDR3 spans 13 residues. The germline V and J ends were trimmed by 5 bases and 5 bases, with 9 bases remaining between them. Per germline, CDR1 MNHEY and CDR2 SMNVEV (reference sequence). The CDR3 spells CASSTLYTGELFF. The CDR3, as DNA: TGTGCCAGCAGTACGCTCTATACCGGGGAGCTGTTTTTT.

The rearrangement links TRBV18 to TRBJ1-1, with TRBD1 matching 11 bases. The CDR3 is 15 amino acids. CDR1 KGHSH and CDR2 LQKENI come from the germline V gene. V lost 6 bases to trimming and J lost 7 bases; unmatched junction nucleotides: 10. CDR3 nucleotide sequence: TGTGCCAGCTCCCTCGGACAGGGGGCGTATGATGAAGCTTTCTTT. Its protein product is CASSLGQGAYDEAFF.

The chain links TRBV7-2 to TRBJ2-5; 9 nucleotides agree with TRBD2. The CDR3 contains 16 residues. Unmatched junction bases numbered 4, after V lost 0 bases and J lost 2 bases. CDR1 SGHTA and CDR2 FQGNSA come from the germline V gene. The CDR3 DNA follows: TGTGCCAGCAGCTTAGCGACTAGCGGATTACAAGAGACCCAGTACTTC. This codes for CASSLATSGLQETQYF. Looking up the rest from reference TRBV7-2 and TRBJ2-5 gives the full variable domain: GAGVSQSPSNKVTEKGKDVELRCDPISGHTALYWYRQSLGQGLEFLIYFQGNSAPDKSGLPSDRFSAERTGGSVSTLTIQRTQQEDSAVYLCASSLATSGLQETQYFGPGTRLLVL.

The rearrangement uses TRBV5-8 and TRBJ1-5, with D possibly matching TRBD1 (6 bases). V lost 4 bases to trimming and J lost 5 bases, with 19 bases between them. This CDR3 region has 16 residues. The germline CDR1 and CDR2 sequences are SGHTS and YDEGEE. The DNA for the CDR3 is TGTGCCAGCAGCCACTACCGGGGGGGGCGGGATCAGCCCCAGCATTTT. Its protein is CASSHYRGGRDQPQHF.

This rearrangement joins TRBV6-5 to TRBJ1-2; the D gene is possibly TRBD1 (5 bases). CDR1 and CDR2 (germline): MNHEY, SVGAGI. Trimming took 2 bases from V and 5 from J, leaving 15 bases between them. This CDR3 region has 15 residues. In DNA, the CDR3 is TGTGCCAGCAGTTACCAGGTCGGGGGTGATTATGGCTACACCTTC. Protein: CASSYQVGGDYGYTF.

This sequence joins TRBV5-1 and TRBJ2-5, with 7 bases fitting TRBD2. The germline CDR1 and CDR2 sequences are SGHRS and YFSETQ. With V trimmed by 4 bases and J by 1 base, 1 base remained unmatched. The CDR3 consists of 13 residues. CDR3 DNA sequence: TGCGCCAGCAGCCAGCGGGGCCAAGAGACCCAGTACTTC. Translated: CASSQRGQETQYF.

The CDR3 reads CASTPSRGRFEKLFF. CDR3 nucleotide sequence: TGTGCCAGCACCCCGTCGAGGGGGCGCTTTGAAAAACTGTTTTTT. The J gene is TRBJ1-4, the V gene TRBV28, with TRBD1 matching 7 bases. CDR1 and CDR2 from the germline V gene are MDHEN and SYDVKM. J gave up 7 bases and V 7 bases, and 12 bases lay outside the gene matches. CDR3 length: 15 residues.

This clone was observed a few times. V is TRBV25-1 and J is TRBJ2-1; 11 bases align to TRBD2. In germline, CDR1 is MGHDK, CDR2 SYGVNS. CDR3 length: 17 residues. V was clipped by 0 bases and J by 5 bases; unmatched bases: 6. CDR3 residues: CASSEYPLAGGHNEQFF. The CDR3 coding sequence is TGTGCCAGCAGTGAATATCCCCTAGCGGGAGGTCACAATGAGCAGTTCTTC.

The chain carries TRBV7-3 and TRBJ2-1; 13 positions match TRBD2. Looked up from germline, CDR1 is SGHTA and CDR2 is FQGTGA. The CDR3 contains 18 residues. V shed 2 bases and J 2 bases; nucleotides not matched to a gene: 6. The CDR3 sequence is CASSLREGLAGTYNEQFF. CDR3 in DNA: TGTGCCAGCAGCTTACGGGAGGGACTAGCGGGGACCTACAATGAGCAGTTCTTC.

The chain carries TRBV7-2 and TRBJ2-5; tentative D call: TRBD1 (7 bases). The germline V gene has CDR1 SGHTA and CDR2 FQGNSA. The CDR3 spans 15 residues. The V gene lost 5 bases and the J gene lost 5 bases, with 18 bases spanning the gap. The CDR3 DNA reads TGTGCCAGCAGCCCAGGGGGGATCCTTGTGGAGACCCAGTACTTC. It is translated as CASSPGGILVETQYF. The full variable domain, its missing parts supplied by reference TRBV7-2 and TRBJ2-5, is GAGVSQSPSNKVTEKGKDVELRCDPISGHTALYWYRQSLGQGLEFLIYFQGNSAPDKSGLPSDRFSAERTGGSVSTLTIQRTQQEDSAVYLCASSPGGILVETQYFGPGTRLLVL.